These 15 T cell receptor beta chains originate from one sample sequenced in a study of identical twins. TCRdb used MiXCR to reprocess the 5' RACE reads, holding one entry per CDR3 protein. Of fewer than 900,000 distinct CDR3 sequences listed, 15% to 20% are singletons. These data are also associated with another study on T cells expressing NK-cell markers.

Sequenced sample: PBMCs. These receptors were collected from a woman aged 18-30 years in good health.

V is TRBV4-1 and J is TRBJ1-3; D is unresolved. V was trimmed by 0 bases and J by 3 bases, leaving 9 bases between them. Germline loops: CDR1 MGHRA, CDR2 YSYEKL. This CDR3 is built from 15 residues. CDR3 residues: CASSQDPSGGNTIYF. The CDR3 DNA sequence: TGCGCCAGCAGCCAAGATCCTTCGGGTGGAAACACCATATATTTT.

The sample holds a few counts of this clonotype. The chain recombines TRBV7-9 with TRBJ2-5; D ambiguous. The CDR3 is made up of 17 amino acids. Germline V CDR1 and CDR2: SEHNR, FQNEAQ (reference sequence). Trimming pared 5 bases from V and 3 bases from J, leaving 22 bases between. The DNA of the CDR3 is TGTGCCAGCAGCGACCCACGAACCGTCTCTATGGAAGAGACCCAGTACTTC. Translation: CASSDPRTVSMEETQYF.

CDR3 sequence reads: CSAFTGAQETQYF. CDR3 bases: TGCAGTGCCTTCACCGGGGCGCAAGAGACCCAGTACTTC. This sequence joins TRBV20-1 and TRBJ2-5; D is tentatively TRBD1 or TRBD2 (5 bases each). CDR1 is DFQATT and CDR2 is SNEGSKA in the germline V gene (reference sequence). The CDR3 loop spans 13 amino acids. V was clipped by 6 bases and J by 2 bases, with 13 bases between them.

V is TRBV6-5 and J is TRBJ2-5; perhaps TRBD1 as D (5 bases). CDR1 and CDR2 (germline): MNHEY, SVGAGI. The CDR3 consists of 14 residues. Trimming stripped 0 bases from V and 3 bases from J, with 8 bases between. CDR3 sequence: CASSYSGRKETQYF. CDR3 nucleotide sequence: TGTGCCAGCAGTTACTCGGGGCGTAAAGAGACCCAGTACTTC.

The chain recombines TRBV7-9 with TRBJ2-3; D could derive from TRBD1 or TRBD2 (6 bases each). The V gene's germline CDR1 is SEHNR and CDR2 FQNEAQ (reference sequence). The CDR3 has 15 residues. The V and J ends lost 2 bases and 3 bases respectively, with 12 bases between them. The CDR3 region has the DNA TGTGCCAGCAGCTTAACAAGGGGGAGGACAGATACGCAGTATTTT. It translates to CASSLTRGRTDTQYF.

V usage is TRBV12-3 or TRBV12-4 and J usage is TRBJ2-6; D uncertain. The CDR3 is 14 residues long. The V and J ends lost 2 bases and 9 bases respectively, with 11 bases between them. The CDR3 spells CASSLPVDGNVLTF. The CDR3 bases are TGTGCCAGCAGTTTACCTGTCGACGGCAACGTCCTGACTTTC.

The chain recombines TRBV19 with TRBJ1-1, with D maybe TRBD1 (5 bases). Germline loops: CDR1 LNHDA, CDR2 SQIVND (reference sequence). This CDR3 has 15 residues. V was pared by 3 bases and J by 4 bases, with 15 bases between. The CDR3 DNA is TGTGCCAGTAGTATCCCCTCCGACAGACTCACTGAAGCTTTCTTT. It specifies CASSIPSDRLTEAFF.

This clonotype was recorded a few times. The chain combines TRBV5-1 with TRBJ2-7; 9 bases agree with TRBD2. Losses at the gene ends were 4 bases for V and 5 bases for J; bases not matched to a gene: 13. CDR3 length equals 16 residues. Looked up from germline, CDR1 is SGHRS and CDR2 is YFSETQ. This CDR3 is CASSPHGVAGANEQYF. The CDR3 DNA sequence: TGCGCCAGCAGCCCACACGGAGTAGCGGGAGCCAACGAGCAGTACTTC.

The gene calls are TRBV20-1 and TRBJ2-7; no definite D call. Trimming removed 1 base at V and 3 bases at J, with 16 bases between. Per germline, CDR1 DFQATT and CDR2 SNEGSKA (reference sequence). The CDR3 is made up of 15 amino acids. CDR3 amino acids: CSARATTLGFYEQYF. The CDR3, as DNA: TGCAGTGCTAGAGCTACTACGTTGGGTTTCTACGAGCAGTACTTC.

This clonotype was detected ten times or more. The chain links TRBV9 to TRBJ2-3; no clear D. Trimming shortened V by 6 bases and J by 2 bases, and 10 bases separated the two germline ends. Germline V gives CDR1 SGDLS, CDR2 YYNGEE. The CDR3 loop spans 13 amino acids. CDR3 loop: CASTAAFTDTQYF. DNA of the CDR3: TGTGCCAGCACGGCAGCATTCACAGATACGCAGTATTTT.

The V gene is TRBV20-1, the J gene TRBJ2-5; 10 bases are shared with TRBD2. The germline gives CDR1 DFQATT, CDR2 SNEGSKA (reference sequence). CDR3 length equals 13 residues. CDR3 nucleotide sequence: TGCAGGGGGACTAGCGCGCACCAAGAGACCCAGTACTTC. Protein: CRGTSAHQETQYF.

This clonotype has just a few counts. The chain has TRBV5-1 and TRBJ2-5; D is possibly TRBD2 (5 bases). Deletions cut 4 bases from V and 0 bases from J, with 10 bases between. This CDR3 is built from 14 residues. CDR1 is SGHRS, CDR2 YFSETQ, per germline. The CDR3 DNA reads as TGCGCCAGCAGCCCGGGAAATCACCAAGAGACCCAGTACTTC. The encoded protein is CASSPGNHQETQYF.

The rearrangement uses TRBV20-1 and TRBJ1-2; possible D gene TRBD1, 5 bases. The CDR3 has 12 residues. Germline V gives CDR1 DFQATT, CDR2 SNEGSKA (reference sequence). Trimming removed 2 bases from V and 8 bases from J, with 12 bases in between. CDR3 sequence (DNA): TGCAGTGCTAGACCCAGTGGGGACGGCTACACCTTC. Protein product: CSARPSGDGYTF.

The chain joins TRBV5-5 to TRBJ2-2; D perhaps matches TRBD2 (6 bases). The CDR3 spans 16 residues. Deletions cut 1 base from V and 6 bases from J, with 16 bases between. Looked up from germline, CDR1 is SGHKS and CDR2 is YYEKEE (reference sequence). Here the CDR3 DNA reads TGTGCCAGCAGCTTGATACCGGCGGGAATCGCCGGGGAGCTGTTTTTT. Amino acid sequence: CASSLIPAGIAGELFF. The full variable domain, in which reference TRBV5-5 and TRBJ2-2 provide the parts outside the CDR3, is DAGVTQSPTHLIKTRGQQVTLRCSPISGHKSVSWYQQVLGQGPQFIFQYYEKEERGRGNFPDRFSARQFPNYSSELNVNALLLGDSALYLCASSLIPAGIAGELFFGEGSRLTVL.

This clonotype appeared a few times. The chain combines TRBV12-3 or TRBV12-4 with TRBJ2-7; tentative D call: TRBD1 (5 bases). This CDR3 has 14 residues. V was trimmed by 2 bases and J by 6 bases, leaving 14 bases between them. CDR3 DNA sequence: TGTGCCAGCAGTTTAAGTTGGCAGGGCGGCGAGCAGTACTTC. It encodes CASSLSWQGGEQYF.